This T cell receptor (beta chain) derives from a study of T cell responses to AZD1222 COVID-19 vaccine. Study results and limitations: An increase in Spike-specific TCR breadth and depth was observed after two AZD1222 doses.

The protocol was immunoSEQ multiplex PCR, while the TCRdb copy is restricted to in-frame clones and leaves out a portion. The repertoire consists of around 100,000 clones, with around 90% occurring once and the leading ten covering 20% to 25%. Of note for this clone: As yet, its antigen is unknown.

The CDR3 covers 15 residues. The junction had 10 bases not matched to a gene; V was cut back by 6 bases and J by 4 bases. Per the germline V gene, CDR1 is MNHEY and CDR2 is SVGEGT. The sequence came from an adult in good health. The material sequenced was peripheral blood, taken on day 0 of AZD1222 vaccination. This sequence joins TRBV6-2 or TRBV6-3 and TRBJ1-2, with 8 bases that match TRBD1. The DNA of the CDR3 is TGTGCCAGCAGCGACGCCCAGGGGGCAAGCTATGGCTACACCTTC. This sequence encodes CASSDAQGASYGYTF.